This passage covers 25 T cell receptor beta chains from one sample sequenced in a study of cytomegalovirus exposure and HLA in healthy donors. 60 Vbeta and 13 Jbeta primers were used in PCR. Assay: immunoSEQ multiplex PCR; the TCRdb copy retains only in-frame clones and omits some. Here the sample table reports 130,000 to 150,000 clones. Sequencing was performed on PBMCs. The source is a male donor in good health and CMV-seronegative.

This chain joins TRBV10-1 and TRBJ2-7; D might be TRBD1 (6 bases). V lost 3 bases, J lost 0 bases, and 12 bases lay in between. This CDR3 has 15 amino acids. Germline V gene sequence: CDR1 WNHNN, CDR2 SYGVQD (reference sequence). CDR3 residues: CASSESDRPSYEQYF. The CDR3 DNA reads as TGCGCCAGCAGTGAATCGGACAGACCCTCCTACGAGCAGTACTTC.

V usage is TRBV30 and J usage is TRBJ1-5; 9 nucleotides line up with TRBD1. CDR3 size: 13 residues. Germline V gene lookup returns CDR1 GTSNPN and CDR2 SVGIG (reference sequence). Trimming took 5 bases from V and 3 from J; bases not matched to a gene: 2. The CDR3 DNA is TGTGCCTGGGACAGGGGGAACAATCAGCCCCAGCATTTT. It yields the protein CAWDRGNNQPQHF.

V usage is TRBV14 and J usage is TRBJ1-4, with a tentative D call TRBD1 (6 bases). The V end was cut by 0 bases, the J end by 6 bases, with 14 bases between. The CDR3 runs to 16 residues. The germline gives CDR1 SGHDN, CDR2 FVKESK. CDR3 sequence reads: CASSQDVGRGDEKLFF. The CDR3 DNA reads TGTGCCAGCAGCCAAGATGTGGGCAGGGGAGATGAAAAACTGTTTTTT.

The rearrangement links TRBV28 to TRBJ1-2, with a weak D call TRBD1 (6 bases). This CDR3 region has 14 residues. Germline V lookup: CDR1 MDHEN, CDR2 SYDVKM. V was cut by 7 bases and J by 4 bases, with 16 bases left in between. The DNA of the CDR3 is TGTGCCAGCACCCTACTACAGGGCGCCTATGGCTACACCTTC. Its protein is CASTLLQGAYGYTF.

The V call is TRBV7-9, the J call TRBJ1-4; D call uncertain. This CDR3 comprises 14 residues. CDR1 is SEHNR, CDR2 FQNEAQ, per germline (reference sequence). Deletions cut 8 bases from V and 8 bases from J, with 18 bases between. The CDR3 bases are TGTGCCAGCTCGTGGGTGAACTCGGGGGAAAAACTGTTTTTT. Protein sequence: CASSWVNSGEKLFF. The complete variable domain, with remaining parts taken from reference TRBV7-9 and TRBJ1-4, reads DTGVSQNPRHKITKRGQNVTFRCDPISEHNRLYWYRQTLGQGPEFLTYFQNEAQLEKSRLLSDRFSAERPKGSFSTLEIQRTEQGDSAMYLCASSWVNSGEKLFFGSGTQLSVL.

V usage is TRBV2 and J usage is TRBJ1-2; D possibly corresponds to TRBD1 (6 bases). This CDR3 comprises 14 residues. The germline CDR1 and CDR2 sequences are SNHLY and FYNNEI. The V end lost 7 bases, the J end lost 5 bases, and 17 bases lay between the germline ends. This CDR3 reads CASNPSRGSYGYTF. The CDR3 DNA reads TGTGCCAGCAACCCGTCTAGGGGGTCGTATGGCTACACCTTC.

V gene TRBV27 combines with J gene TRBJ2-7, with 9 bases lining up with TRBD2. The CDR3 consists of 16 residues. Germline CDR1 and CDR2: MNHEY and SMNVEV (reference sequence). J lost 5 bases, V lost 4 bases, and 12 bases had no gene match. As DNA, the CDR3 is TGTGCCAGCAGTTACCTCGCGGTAGCGGGAGTCCACGAGCAGTACTTC. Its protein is CASSYLAVAGVHEQYF.

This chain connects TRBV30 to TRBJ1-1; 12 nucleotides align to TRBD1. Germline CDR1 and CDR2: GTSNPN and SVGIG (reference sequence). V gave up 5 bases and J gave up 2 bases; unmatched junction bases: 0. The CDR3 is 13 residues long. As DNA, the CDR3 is TGTGCCTGGGGGACAGGGGGCAACACTGAAGCTTTCTTT. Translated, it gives CAWGTGGNTEAFF.

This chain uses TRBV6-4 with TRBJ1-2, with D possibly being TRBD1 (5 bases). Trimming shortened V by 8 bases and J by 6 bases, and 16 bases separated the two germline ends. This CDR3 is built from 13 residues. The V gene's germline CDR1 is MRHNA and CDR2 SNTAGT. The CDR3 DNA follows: TGTGCCAGCGGGCAGGGCTGGTTGGATGGCTACACCTTC. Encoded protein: CASGQGWLDGYTF.

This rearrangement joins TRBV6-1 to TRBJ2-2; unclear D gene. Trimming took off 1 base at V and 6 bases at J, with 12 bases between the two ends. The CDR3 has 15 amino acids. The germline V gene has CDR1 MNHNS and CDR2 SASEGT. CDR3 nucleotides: TGTGCCAGCAGTGAAGGATATTCCGGTTCCGGGGAGCTGTTTTTT. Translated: CASSEGYSGSGELFF.

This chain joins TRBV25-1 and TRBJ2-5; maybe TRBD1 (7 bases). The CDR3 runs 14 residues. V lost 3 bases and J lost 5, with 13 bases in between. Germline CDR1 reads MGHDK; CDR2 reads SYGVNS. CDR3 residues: CASSERRGHETQYF. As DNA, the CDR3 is TGTGCCAGCAGTGAGAGGAGGGGGCACGAGACCCAGTACTTC. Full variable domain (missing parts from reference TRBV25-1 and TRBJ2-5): EADIYQTPRYLVIGTGKKITLECSQTMGHDKMYWYQQDPGMELHLIHYSYGVNSTEKGDLSSESTVSRIRTEHFPLTLESARPSHTSQYLCASSERRGHETQYFGPGTRLLVL.

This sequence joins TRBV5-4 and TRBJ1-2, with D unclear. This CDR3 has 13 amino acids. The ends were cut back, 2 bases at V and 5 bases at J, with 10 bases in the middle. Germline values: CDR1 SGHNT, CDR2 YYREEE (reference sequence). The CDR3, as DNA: TGTGCCAGCAGCTTAAACCGCGAATATGGCTACACCTTC. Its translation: CASSLNREYGYTF.

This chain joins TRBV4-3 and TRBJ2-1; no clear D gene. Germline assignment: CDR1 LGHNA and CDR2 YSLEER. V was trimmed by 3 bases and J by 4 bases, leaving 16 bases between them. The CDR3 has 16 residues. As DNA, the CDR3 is TGCGCCAGCAGCCAGATACAGAATCCGCCATACAATGAGCAGTTCTTC. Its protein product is CASSQIQNPPYNEQFF.

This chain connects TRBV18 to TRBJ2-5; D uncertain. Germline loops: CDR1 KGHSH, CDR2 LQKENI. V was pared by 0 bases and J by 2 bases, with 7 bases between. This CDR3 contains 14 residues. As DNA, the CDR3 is TGTGCCAGCTCACCACCGAGCCTTCAAGAGACCCAGTACTTC. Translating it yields CASSPPSLQETQYF.

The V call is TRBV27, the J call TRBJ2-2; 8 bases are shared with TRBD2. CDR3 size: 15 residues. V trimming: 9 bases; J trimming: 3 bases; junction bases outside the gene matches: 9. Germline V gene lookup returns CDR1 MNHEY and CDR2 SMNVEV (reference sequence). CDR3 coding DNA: TGTGCCAGTCGATCGGGGGGGTTATACACCGGGGAGCTGTTTTTT. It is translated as CASRSGGLYTGELFF.

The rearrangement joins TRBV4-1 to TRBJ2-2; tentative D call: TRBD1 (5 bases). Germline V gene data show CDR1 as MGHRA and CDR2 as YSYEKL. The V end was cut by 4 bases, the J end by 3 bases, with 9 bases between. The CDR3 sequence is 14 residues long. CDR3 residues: CASSPPRDTGELFF. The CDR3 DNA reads TGCGCCAGCAGCCCTCCCAGGGACACCGGGGAGCTGTTTTTT.

The CDR3 here is CASEQGYEQYF. The CDR3 coding sequence is TGTGCCAGTGAACAGGGTTACGAGCAGTACTTC. V gene TRBV6-5 combines with J gene TRBJ2-5; D may be TRBD1 (6 bases). With the DNA end fitting TRBJ2-7 better, the J assignment may be wrong. CDR3 size: 11 residues. Germline CDR1 MNHEY, CDR2 SVGAGI.

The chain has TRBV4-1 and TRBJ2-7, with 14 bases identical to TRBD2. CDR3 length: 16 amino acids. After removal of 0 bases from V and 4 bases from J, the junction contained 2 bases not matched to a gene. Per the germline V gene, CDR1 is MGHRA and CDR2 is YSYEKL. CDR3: CASSQEGLAGVYEQYF. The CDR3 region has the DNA TGCGCCAGCAGCCAAGAGGGACTAGCGGGAGTATACGAGCAGTACTTC.

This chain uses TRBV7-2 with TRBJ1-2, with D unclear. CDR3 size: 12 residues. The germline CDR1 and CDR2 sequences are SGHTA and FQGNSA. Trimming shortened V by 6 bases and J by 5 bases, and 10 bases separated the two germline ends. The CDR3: CASSYAGYGYTF. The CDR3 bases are TGTGCCAGCAGTTATGCCGGTTATGGCTACACCTTC.

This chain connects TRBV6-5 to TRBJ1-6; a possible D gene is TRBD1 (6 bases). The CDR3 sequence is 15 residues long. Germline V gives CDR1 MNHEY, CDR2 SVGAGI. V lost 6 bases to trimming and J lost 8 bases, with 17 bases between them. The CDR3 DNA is TGTGCCAGCAGATTAAAGGGGGAAATGGATTCACCCCTCCACTTT. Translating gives CASRLKGEMDSPLHF.

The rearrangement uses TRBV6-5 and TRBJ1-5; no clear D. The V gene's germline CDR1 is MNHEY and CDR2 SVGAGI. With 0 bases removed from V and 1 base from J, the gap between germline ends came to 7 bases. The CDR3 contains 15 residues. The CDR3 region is CASSYSSVSNQPQHF. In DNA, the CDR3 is TGTGCCAGCAGTTACTCGAGCGTGAGCAATCAGCCCCAGCATTTT.

CDR3 nucleotide sequence: TGTGCCAGCAGTGAAGTGGGATGGCAGGGCGAGAATCAGCCCCAGCATTTT. Protein: CASSEVGWQGENQPQHF. V and J are TRBV2 and TRBJ1-5; D is perhaps TRBD1 (5 bases). V was shortened by 1 base and J by 4 bases, with 17 bases between the two germline ends. In germline, CDR1 is SNHLY, CDR2 FYNNEI. The CDR3 loop spans 17 amino acids.

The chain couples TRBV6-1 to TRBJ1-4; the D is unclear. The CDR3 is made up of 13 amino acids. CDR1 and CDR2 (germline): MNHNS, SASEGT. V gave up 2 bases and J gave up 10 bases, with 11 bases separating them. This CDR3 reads CASSESREGKLFF. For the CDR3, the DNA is TGTGCCAGCAGTGAATCGAGGGAGGGAAAACTGTTTTTT.

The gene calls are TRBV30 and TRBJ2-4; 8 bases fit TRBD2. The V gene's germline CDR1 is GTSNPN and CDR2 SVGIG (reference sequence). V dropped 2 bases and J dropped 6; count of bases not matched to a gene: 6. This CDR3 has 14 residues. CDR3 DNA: TGTGCCTGGAGTAGTAGCGGGATCTCAAACATTCAGTACTTC. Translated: CAWSSSGISNIQYF.

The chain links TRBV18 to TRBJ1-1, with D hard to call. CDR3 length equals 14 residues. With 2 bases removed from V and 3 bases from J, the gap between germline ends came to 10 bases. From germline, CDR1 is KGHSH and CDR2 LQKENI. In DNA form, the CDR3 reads TGTGCCAGCTCACCAAGGGTCGGGGACACTGAAGCTTTCTTT. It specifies CASSPRVGDTEAFF.